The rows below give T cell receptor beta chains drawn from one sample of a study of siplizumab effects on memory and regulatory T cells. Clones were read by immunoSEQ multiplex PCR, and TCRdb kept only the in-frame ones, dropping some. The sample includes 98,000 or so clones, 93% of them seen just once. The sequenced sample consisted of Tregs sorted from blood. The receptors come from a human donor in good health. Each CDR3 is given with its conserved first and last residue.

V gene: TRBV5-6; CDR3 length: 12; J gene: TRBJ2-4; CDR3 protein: CASSLKGNIQYF
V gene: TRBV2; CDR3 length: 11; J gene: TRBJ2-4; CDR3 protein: CASTGKNIQYF
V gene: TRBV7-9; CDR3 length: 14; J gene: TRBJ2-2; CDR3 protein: CASSSPGADGELFF
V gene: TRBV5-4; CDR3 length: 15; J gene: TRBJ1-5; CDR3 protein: CASSLGQGSNQPQHF
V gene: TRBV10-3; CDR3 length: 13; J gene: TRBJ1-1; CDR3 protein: CAIRARAGTEAFF
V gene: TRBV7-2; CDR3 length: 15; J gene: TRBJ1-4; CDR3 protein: CASSLSGVANEKLFF
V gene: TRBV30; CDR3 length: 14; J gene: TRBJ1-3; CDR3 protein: CAWSRTGGTNTIYF
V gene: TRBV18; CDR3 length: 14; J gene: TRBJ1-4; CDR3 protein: CASSPDSVNEKLFF
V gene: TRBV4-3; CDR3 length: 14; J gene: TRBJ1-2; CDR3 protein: CASSRETGNYGYTF
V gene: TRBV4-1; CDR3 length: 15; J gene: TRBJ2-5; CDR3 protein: CASSQETRGQETQYF
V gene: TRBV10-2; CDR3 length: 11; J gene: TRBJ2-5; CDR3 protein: CASRFDGPQYF
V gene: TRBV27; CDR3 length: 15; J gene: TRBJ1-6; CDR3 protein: CASSPGNQGNSPLHF
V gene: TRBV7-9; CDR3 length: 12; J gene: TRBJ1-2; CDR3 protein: CASSLERSGYTF
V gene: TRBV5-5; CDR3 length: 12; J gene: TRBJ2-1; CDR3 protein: CASSPGRSEQFF
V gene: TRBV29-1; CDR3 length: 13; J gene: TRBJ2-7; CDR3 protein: CSVRTGNSYEQYF
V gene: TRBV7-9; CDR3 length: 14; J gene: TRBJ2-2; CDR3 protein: CASSLVDGTGELFF
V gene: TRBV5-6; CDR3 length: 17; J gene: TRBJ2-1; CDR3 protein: CASSLDYGPSSYNEQFF
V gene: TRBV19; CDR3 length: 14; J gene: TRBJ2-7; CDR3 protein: CASRTSGDSYEQYF
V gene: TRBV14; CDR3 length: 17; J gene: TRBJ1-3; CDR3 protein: CASSPFFGASTGNTIYF
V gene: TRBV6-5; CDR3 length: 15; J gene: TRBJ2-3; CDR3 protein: CASSYFSLQGKTQYF
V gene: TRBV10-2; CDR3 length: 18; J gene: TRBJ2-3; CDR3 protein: CASSAQRTSGVRADTQYF
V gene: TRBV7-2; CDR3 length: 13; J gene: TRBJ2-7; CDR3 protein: CASSRAGGVEQYF
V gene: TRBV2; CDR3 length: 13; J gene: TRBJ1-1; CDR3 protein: CASRVDGPTEAFF
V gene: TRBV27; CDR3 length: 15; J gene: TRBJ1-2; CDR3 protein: CASSFDRVVSDGYTF
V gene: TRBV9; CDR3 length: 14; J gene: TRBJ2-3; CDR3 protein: CASSVLEFTDMQYF
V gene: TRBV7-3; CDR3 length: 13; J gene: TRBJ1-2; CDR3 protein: CASSLEGTYGYTF
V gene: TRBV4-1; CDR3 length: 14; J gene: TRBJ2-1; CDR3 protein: CASSQRTAYNEQFF
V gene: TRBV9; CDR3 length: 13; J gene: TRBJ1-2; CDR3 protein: CASSVVLGGGYTF
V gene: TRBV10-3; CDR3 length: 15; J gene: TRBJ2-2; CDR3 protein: CASSTGVLSTGELFF
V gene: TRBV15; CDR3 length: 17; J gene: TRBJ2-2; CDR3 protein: CATSRGTAGVRAGELFF
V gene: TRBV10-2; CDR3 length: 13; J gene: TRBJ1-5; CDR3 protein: CASSDQGNQPQHF
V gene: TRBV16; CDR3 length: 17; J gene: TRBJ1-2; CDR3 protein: CASSQFPYRDRNYGYTF
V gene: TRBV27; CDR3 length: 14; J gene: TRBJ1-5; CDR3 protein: CASSSDRGFQPQHF
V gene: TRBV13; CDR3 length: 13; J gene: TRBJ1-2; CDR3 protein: CASSLRVISGYTF
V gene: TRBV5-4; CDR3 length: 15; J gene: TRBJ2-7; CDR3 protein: CASSRTVTGAYEQYF
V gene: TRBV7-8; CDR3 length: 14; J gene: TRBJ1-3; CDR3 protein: CASSHHRAGNTIYF
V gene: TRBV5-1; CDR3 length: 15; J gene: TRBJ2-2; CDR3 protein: CASSEGRANTGELFF
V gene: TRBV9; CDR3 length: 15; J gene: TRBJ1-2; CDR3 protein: CASSVGTGVSEGYTF
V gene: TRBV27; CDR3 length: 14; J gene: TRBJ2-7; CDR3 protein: CASSPLADSYEQYF
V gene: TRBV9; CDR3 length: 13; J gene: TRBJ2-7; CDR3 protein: CASSGQGRVEQYF
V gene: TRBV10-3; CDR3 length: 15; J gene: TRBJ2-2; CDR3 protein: CAIKTSGRWTGELFF
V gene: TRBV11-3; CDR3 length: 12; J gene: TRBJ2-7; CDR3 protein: CASSRSSYEQYF
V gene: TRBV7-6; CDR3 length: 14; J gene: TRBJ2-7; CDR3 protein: CASSPGQGPYEQYF
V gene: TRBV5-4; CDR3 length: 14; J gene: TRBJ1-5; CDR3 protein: CASSIRGSNQPQHF
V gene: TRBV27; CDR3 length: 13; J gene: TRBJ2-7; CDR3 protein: CASSFQTGYEQYF
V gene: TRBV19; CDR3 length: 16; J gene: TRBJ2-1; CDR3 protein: CASSIDPTGRGYEQFF
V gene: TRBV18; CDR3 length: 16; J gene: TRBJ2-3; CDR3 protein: CASSPPWTRPLNTQYF
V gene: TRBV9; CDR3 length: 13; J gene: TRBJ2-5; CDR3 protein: CASNSVGSETQYF
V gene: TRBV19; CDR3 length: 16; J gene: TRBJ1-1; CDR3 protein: CASSIVTGGANTEAFF
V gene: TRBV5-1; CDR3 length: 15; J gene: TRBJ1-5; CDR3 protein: CASSLAPLSNQPQHF